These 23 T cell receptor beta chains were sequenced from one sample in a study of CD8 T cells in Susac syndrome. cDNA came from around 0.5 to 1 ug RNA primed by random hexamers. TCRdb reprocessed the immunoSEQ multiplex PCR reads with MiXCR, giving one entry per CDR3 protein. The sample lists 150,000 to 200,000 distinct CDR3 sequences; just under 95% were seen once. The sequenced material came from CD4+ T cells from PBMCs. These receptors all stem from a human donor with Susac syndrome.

CDR3 DNA: TGTGCCAGTAGGGAACAGGGAGCAGGTGGCTACACCTTC. Its translation: CASREQGAGGYTF. V is TRBV19 and J is TRBJ1-2; a weak D match, TRBD1 (6 bases). In germline, CDR1 is LNHDA, CDR2 SQIVND (reference sequence). This CDR3 region has 13 residues. Between the trimmed V and J ends, which lost 6 bases and 7 bases, there was a span of 15 bases.

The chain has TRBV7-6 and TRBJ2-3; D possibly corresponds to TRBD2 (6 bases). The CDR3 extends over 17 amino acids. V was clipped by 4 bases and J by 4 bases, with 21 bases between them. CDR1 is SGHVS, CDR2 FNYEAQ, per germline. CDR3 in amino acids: CASSSFTGTYGPDTQYF. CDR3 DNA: TGTGCCAGCAGCTCATTTACCGGGACTTATGGCCCAGATACGCAGTATTTT. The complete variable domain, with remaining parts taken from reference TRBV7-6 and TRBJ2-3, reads GAGVSQSPRYKVTKRGQDVALRCDPISGHVSLYWYRQALGQGPEFLTYFNYEAQQDKSGLPNDRFSAERPEGSISTLTIQRTEQRDSAMYRCASSSFTGTYGPDTQYFGPGTRLTVL.

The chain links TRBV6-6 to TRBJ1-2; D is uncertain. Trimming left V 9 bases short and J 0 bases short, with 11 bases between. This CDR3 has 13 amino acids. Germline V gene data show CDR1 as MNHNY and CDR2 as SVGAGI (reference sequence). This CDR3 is CASTLPPNYGYTF. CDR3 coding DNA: TGTGCCAGTACACTTCCTCCTAACTATGGCTACACCTTC.

The CDR3 sequence: CASKTGISYNEQFF. The CDR3 DNA is TGTGCCAGTAAGACTGGGATCTCCTACAATGAGCAGTTCTTC. The chain combines TRBV19 with TRBJ2-1; D remains unclear. Trimming shortened V by 7 bases and J by 0 bases, and 10 bases separated the two germline ends. The germline V gene has CDR1 LNHDA and CDR2 SQIVND (reference sequence). The CDR3 has 14 residues.

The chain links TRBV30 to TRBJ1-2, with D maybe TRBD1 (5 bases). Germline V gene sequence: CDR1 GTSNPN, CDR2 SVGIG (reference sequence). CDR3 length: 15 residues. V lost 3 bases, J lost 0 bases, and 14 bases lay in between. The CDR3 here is CAWRATGRANYGYTF. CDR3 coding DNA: TGTGCCTGGAGGGCCACGGGGCGAGCTAACTATGGCTACACCTTC.

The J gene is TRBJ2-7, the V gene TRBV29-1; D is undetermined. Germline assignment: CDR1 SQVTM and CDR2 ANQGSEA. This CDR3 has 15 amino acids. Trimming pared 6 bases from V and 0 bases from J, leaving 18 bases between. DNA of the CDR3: TGCAGCGTCTCGGAAAGTATGACTCGCTCCTACGAGCAGTACTTC. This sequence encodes CSVSESMTRSYEQYF.

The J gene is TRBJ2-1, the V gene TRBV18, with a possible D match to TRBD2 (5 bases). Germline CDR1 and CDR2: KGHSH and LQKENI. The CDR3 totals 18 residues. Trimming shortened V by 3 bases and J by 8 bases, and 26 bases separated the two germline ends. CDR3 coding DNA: TGTGCCAGCTCACCCCCCGACTCAATACTCGGGGTAAACGATGAGCAGTTCTTC. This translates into CASSPPDSILGVNDEQFF.

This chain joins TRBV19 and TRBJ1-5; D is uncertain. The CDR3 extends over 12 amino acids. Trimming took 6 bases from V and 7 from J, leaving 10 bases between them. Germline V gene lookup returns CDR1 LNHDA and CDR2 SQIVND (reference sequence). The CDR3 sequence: CASSKGRQPQHF. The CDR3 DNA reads TGTGCCAGTAGCAAGGGTCGGCAGCCCCAGCATTTT.

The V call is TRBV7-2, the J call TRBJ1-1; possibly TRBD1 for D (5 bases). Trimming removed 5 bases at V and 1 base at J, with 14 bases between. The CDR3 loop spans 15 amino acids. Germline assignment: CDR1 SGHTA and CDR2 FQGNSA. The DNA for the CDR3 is TGTGCCAGCAGCCTAGACGCAGGGAGGAACACTGAAGCTTTCTTT. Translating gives CASSLDAGRNTEAFF.

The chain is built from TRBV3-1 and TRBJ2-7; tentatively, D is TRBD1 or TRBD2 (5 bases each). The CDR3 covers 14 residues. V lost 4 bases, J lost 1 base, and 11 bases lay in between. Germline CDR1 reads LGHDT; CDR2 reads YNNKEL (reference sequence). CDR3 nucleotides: TGTGCCAGCAGCCCGGGACGGAATTCCTACGAGCAGTACTTC. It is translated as CASSPGRNSYEQYF.

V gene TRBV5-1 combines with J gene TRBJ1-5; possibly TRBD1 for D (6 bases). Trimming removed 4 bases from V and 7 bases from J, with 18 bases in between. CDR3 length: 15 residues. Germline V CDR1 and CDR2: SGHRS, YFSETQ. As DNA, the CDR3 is TGCGCCAGCAGCCCGGGGGCGGGGTCAGGGCAGCCCCAGCATTTT. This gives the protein CASSPGAGSGQPQHF.

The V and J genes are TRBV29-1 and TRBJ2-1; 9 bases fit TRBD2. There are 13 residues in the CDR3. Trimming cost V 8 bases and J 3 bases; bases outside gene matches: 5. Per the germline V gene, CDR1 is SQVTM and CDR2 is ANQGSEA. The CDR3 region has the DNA TGCAGCACTCGGACTAGCGACTACAATGAGCAGTTCTTC. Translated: CSTRTSDYNEQFF.

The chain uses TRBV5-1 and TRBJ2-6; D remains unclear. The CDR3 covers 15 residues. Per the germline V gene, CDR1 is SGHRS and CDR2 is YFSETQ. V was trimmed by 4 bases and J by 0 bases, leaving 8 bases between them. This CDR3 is CASSPITSGANVLTF. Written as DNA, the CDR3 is TGCGCCAGCAGCCCAATCACCTCTGGGGCCAACGTCCTGACTTTC.

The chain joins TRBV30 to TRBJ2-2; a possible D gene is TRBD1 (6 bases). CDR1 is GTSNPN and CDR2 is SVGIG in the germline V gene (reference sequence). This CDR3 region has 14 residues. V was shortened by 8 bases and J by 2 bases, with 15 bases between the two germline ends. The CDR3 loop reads CAGHQGLNTGELFF. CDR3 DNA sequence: TGTGCCGGACATCAGGGGCTCAACACCGGGGAGCTGTTTTTT.

The CDR3 nucleotides read TGCAGTGCAAGGCCAGGGCTCACCTTC. This encodes CSARPGLTF. V is TRBV20-1 and J is TRBJ1-2, with a possible D match to TRBD1 (5 bases). The ends were cut back, 6 bases at V and 13 bases at J, with 12 bases in the middle. Germline-derived CDR1 and CDR2 are DFQATT and SNEGSKA (reference sequence). The CDR3 is 9 residues long.

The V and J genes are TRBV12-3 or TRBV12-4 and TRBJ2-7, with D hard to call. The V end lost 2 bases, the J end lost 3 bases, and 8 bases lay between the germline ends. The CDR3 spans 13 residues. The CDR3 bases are TGTGCCAGCAGTTTAACGAGAAGCTACGAGCAGTACTTC. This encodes CASSLTRSYEQYF.

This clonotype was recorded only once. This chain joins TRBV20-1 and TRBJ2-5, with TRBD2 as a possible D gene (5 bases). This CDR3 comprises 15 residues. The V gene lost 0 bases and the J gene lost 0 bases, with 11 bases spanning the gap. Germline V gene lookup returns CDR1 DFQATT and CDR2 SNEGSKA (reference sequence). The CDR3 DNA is TGCAGTGCTAGAGACCTGCGGGTCCACCAAGAGACCCAGTACTTC. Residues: CSARDLRVHQETQYF.

The CDR3 sequence: CSARPPVGHSPLHF. In DNA, the CDR3 is TGCAGTGCTAGACCCCCGGTGGGCCATTCACCCCTCCACTTT. The J gene is TRBJ1-6, the V gene TRBV20-1; D is unresolved. V dropped 2 bases and J dropped 8 bases, with 13 bases sitting between them. The CDR3 runs 14 residues. Germline V CDR1 and CDR2: DFQATT, SNEGSKA (reference sequence).

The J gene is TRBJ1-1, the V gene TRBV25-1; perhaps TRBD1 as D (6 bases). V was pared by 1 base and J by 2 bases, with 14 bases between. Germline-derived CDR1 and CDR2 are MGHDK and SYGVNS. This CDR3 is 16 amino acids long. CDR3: CASSEWGDKFNTEAFF. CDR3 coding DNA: TGTGCCAGCAGTGAATGGGGGGACAAATTCAACACTGAAGCTTTCTTT.

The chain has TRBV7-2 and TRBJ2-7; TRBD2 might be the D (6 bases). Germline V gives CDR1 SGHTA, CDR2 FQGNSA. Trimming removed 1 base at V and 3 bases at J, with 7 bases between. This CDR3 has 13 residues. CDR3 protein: CASSLGGDYEQYF. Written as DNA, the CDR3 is TGTGCCAGCAGCTTAGGGGGGGACTACGAGCAGTACTTC.

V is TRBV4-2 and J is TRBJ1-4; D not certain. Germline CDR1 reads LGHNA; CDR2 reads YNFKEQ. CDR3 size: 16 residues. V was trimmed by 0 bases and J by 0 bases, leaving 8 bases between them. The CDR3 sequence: CASSQEPGATNEKLFF. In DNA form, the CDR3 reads TGTGCCAGCAGCCAAGAACCAGGCGCAACTAATGAAAAACTGTTTTTT.

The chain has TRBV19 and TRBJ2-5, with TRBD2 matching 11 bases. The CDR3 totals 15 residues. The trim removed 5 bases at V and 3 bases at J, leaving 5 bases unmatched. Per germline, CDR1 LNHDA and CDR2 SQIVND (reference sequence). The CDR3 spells CASSLGTSGKETQYF. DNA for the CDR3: TGTGCCAGTAGTCTCGGGACTAGCGGTAAAGAGACCCAGTACTTC.

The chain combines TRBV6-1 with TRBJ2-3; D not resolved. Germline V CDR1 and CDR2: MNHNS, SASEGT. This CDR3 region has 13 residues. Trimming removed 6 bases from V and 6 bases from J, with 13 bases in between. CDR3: CASSTGPPDTQYF. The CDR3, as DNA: TGTGCCAGCAGCACCGGACCCCCTGATACGCAGTATTTT.